These T cell receptor beta chains were read from a single sample in a study of blood T cell repertoires in COVID-19. The table came from immunoSEQ multiplex PCR; TCRdb's copy has only in-frame clones and leaves some out. The sample has approximately 130,000 clones, around 83% seen once; the top ten hold around 5.6%. Sequencing used peripheral blood. Receptor source: an elderly man with active or convalescent COVID-19. Each CDR3 is given with its conserved first and last residue. D genes are given only for firm matches. The size field is filled for only some rows; it gives once, few, many or a size class.

D gene | clone size | J gene | V gene | CDR3 DNA | CDR3 protein
TRBD1 | few | TRBJ1-4 | TRBV28 | TGTGCCAGCAGCCAAGGGACAGGGAAGGAAAAACTGTTTTTT | CASSQGTGKEKLFF
- | once | TRBJ2-7 | TRBV5-1 | TGCGCCAGCAGCTACCAGGGCACTCAAACCTCCTACGAGCAGTACTTC | CASSYQGTQTSYEQYF
- | - | TRBJ1-2 | TRBV6-5 | TGTGCCAGCACGGACACTAACTATGGCTACACCTTC | CASTDTNYGYTF
TRBD1 | - | TRBJ1-5 | TRBV5-8 | TGTGCCAGCAGCTTGGTAACAGGGGGGAATGGCAATCAGCCCCAGCATTTT | CASSLVTGGNGNQPQHF
- | - | TRBJ1-2 | TRBV10-3 | TGTGCCATCAGTGGCAGCGACTATGGCTACACCTTC | CAISGSDYGYTF
TRBD2 | - | TRBJ2-3 | TRBV4-1 | TGCGCCAGCAGCCAAGGTTTGACTAGCGGGGATACAGATACGCAGTATTTT | CASSQGLTSGDTDTQYF
TRBD2 | - | TRBJ2-2 | TRBV7-6 | TGTGCCAGCACCGAACAGGCGGGGGGGAACACCGGGGAGCTGTTTTTT | CASTEQAGGNTGELFF
TRBD1 | - | TRBJ1-4 | TRBV5-1 | TGCGCCAGCAGCGATGCCGGGACAGGGGATGAAAAACTGTTTTTT | CASSDAGTGDEKLFF
- | - | TRBJ2-1 | TRBV11-3 | TGTGCCAGCAGCTTGGGGGGAGCGAGTGAGCAGTTCTTC | CASSLGGASEQFF
- | - | TRBJ1-5 | TRBV5-1 | TGCGCCAGCAGCTTGGCCGAAGGGGATGGGCAGCCCCAGCATTTT | CASSLAEGDGQPQHF
- | - | TRBJ2-3 | TRBV7-3 | TGTGCCAGCAGTCCCGGGATGTACACAGATACGCAGTATTTT | CASSPGMYTDTQYF
- | - | TRBJ2-7 | TRBV4-3 | TGCGCCAGCAGCCAAGAACCGGGACAAGTATTCTACGAGCAGTACTTC | CASSQEPGQVFYEQYF
- | once | TRBJ2-2 | TRBV6-5 | TGTGCCAGCAGTTTACTAGTAGGGGAGCTGTTTTTT | CASSLLVGELFF
TRBD1 | - | TRBJ2-5 | TRBV4-1 | TGCGCCAGCAGCCCCATACCCCCGACAGGGCCGTACCAAGAGACCCAGTACTTC | CASSPIPPTGPYQETQYF
TRBD1 | - | TRBJ1-5 | TRBV7-9 | TGTGCCAGCAGCCCAGGGACAGGGGATCAGCCCCAGCATTTT | CASSPGTGDQPQHF
- | - | TRBJ2-3 | TRBV7-3 | TGTGCCAGCAGCTTGGGAGGCCCCGGGGCAGATACGCAGTATTTT | CASSLGGPGADTQYF
- | - | TRBJ2-7 | TRBV12-3/TRBV12-4 | TGTGCCAGCCGTCAGGGGCCTGCCTACGAGCAGTACTTC | CASRQGPAYEQYF
TRBD1 | - | TRBJ1-2 | TRBV2 | TGTGCCAGCTTCACAGGGGGGCGGGGTGGCTACACCTTC | CASFTGGRGGYTF
- | - | TRBJ2-2 | TRBV27 | TGTGCCAGCAGTCTTATATCAGGGGCCGGGGAGCTGTTTTTT | CASSLISGAGELFF
- | - | TRBJ1-1 | TRBV2 | TGTGCCAGCAGTGCCCTCACTGAAGCTTTCTTT | CASSALTEAFF
- | - | TRBJ1-5 | TRBV2 | TGTGCCAGCAGTGACCTAACAGGTCGGGCCAATCAGCCCCAGCATTTT | CASSDLTGRANQPQHF
- | - | TRBJ1-1 | TRBV10-3 | TGTGCCATCGGGCAGGTCTCGGCAACTGAAGCTTTCTTT | CAIGQVSATEAFF
TRBD1 | - | TRBJ2-2 | TRBV2 | TGTGCCAGTGACAGGGGTGGGGCCGGGGAGCTGTTTTTT | CASDRGGAGELFF
TRBD1 | - | TRBJ1-2 | TRBV11-1 | TGTGCCAGCAGCACCAAGACAGGGGCTTTTAACTATGGCTACACCTTC | CASSTKTGAFNYGYTF
- | - | TRBJ2-3 | TRBV11-2 | TGTGCCAGCAGCTTAGGGTCTAGGGATACGCAGTATTTT | CASSLGSRDTQYF
- | - | TRBJ2-3 | TRBV29-1 | TGCAGCGTCACCCGGGAGATGGCCGATACGCAGTATTTT | CSVTREMADTQYF
- | - | TRBJ1-2 | TRBV6-5 | TGTGCCAGCAGAACACAGGGTTTGGGCTACACCTTC | CASRTQGLGYTF
TRBD1 | - | TRBJ1-1 | TRBV11-2 | TGTGCCAGCAGCTTCCCCGGACAGGCAGAAGCTTTCTTT | CASSFPGQAEAFF
TRBD2 | few | TRBJ2-7 | TRBV7-2 | TGTGCCAGCAGGGGCGTGGACGAGCGGGGGGGGACCTACGAGCAGTACTTC | CASRGVDERGGTYEQYF
TRBD2 | - | TRBJ2-3 | TRBV5-6 | TGTGCCAGCAGCTCAAGGCTTCGGGGGGGTAGCACAGATACGCAGTATTTT | CASSSRLRGGSTDTQYF
- | - | TRBJ2-5 | TRBV3-1/TRBV3-2 | TGTGCCAGCAGAGGGGTAGAGACCCAGTACTTC | CASRGVETQYF
TRBD1 | few | TRBJ2-3 | TRBV7-2 | TGTGCCAGCAGCCCAGGACAGGGGGTAATTCGGGATACGCAGTATTTT | CASSPGQGVIRDTQYF
- | - | TRBJ1-1 | TRBV12-3/TRBV12-4 | TGTGCCAGCAGTTTCTCGCCGGGGACTGAAGCTTTCTTT | CASSFSPGTEAFF
- | - | TRBJ2-3 | TRBV6-1 | TGTGCCAGCAGTGAAGCGAGGGTTGCAGATACGCAGTATTTT | CASSEARVADTQYF
- | - | TRBJ2-3 | TRBV6-2/TRBV6-3 | TGTGCCAGCAGTTACGGGACAATCGTTACGCAGTATTTT | CASSYGTIVTQYF